The 14 T cell receptor beta chains below all came from one sample that was sequenced in a study of T cells in Graves' hyperthyroidism and ophthalmopathy. Amplified TCR beta CDR3 regions came from RNA transcripts. Primed by the HTBI set, a first-round RT-PCR was run on the TCR CDR3. TCRdb fed the multiplex PCR reads into MiXCR, producing one record per CDR3 protein. Of about 700,000 distinct CDR3 sequences in the sample, about 45% are singletons; the top ten hold approximately 6.8%. Sequencing was done on a sample of peripheral blood or thyroid tissue (not recorded which). These TCRs come from an adult man with Graves' disease, either hyperthyroidism or ophthalmopathy (not recorded which).

This clonotype turned up a few times. The chain couples TRBV12-3 or TRBV12-4 to TRBJ1-5, with 7 nucleotides matching TRBD1. V was pared by 6 bases and J by 3 bases, with 8 bases of the junction left unmatched. The CDR3 length is 15 residues. The CDR3 DNA sequence: TGTGCCAGCAGCCGCAGAGGACAGGTCAATCAGCCCCAGCATTTT. Encoded protein: CASSRRGQVNQPQHF.

As concerns this clonotype: This could be a read error, since a much larger clone is one nucleotide away. The chain couples TRBV2 to TRBJ1-2; D unresolved. The CDR3 contains 12 residues. From germline, CDR1 is SNHLY and CDR2 FYNNEI. V dropped 8 bases and J dropped 12 bases, with 19 bases sitting between them. As DNA, the CDR3 is TGTGCCAGCGCAACCACGCGATCGGGCAACACCTTC. Translated, it gives CASATTRSGNTF.

This clonotype showed up just a few times. The gene calls are TRBV5-1 and TRBJ1-1; D unresolved. The V end lost 0 bases, the J end lost 4 bases, and 10 bases lay between the germline ends. The germline V gene encodes CDR1 SGHRS and CDR2 YFSETQ. CDR3 length equals 14 residues. CDR3 DNA: TGCGCCAGCAGCTTGGCCCCGGATACCACTGAAGCTTTCTTT. Translating gives CASSLAPDTTEAFF.

The table lists this clonotype with many counts. The chain joins TRBV20-1 to TRBJ2-5; TRBD1 matches 7 bases. The CDR3 runs to 13 residues. Per germline, CDR1 DFQATT and CDR2 SNEGSKA (reference sequence). After removal of 1 base from V and 4 bases from J, the junction contained 3 bases not matched to a gene. This CDR3 is CSARGQGGETQYF. Here the CDR3 DNA reads TGCAGTGCTAGAGGACAGGGTGGAGAGACCCAGTACTTC.

The sample holds a few counts of this clonotype. DNA of the CDR3: TGCAGCGTTGACAGGGGGGACTACGAGCAGTACTTC. This codes for CSVDRGDYEQYF. The chain couples TRBV29-1 to TRBJ2-7, with D possibly being TRBD1 (7 bases). V was cut by 3 bases and J by 3 bases, with 9 bases left in between. From germline, CDR1 is SQVTM and CDR2 ANQGSEA. The CDR3 has 12 amino acids.

For this clonotype: A single base separates this from a much larger clone, so it may be a read error. The chain uses TRBV10-3 and TRBJ1-1, with D uncertain. The length of the CDR3 is 15 residues. The V gene's germline CDR1 is ENHRY and CDR2 SYGVKD. Here the CDR3 reads CAISEEQIMNTETFF. CDR3 in DNA: TGTGCCATCAGTGAGGAACAGATTATGAACACTGAAACTTTCTTT.

This clonotype has ten or more counts. V usage is TRBV6-1 and J usage is TRBJ1-5, with 10 bases matching TRBD1. The length of the CDR3 is 14 residues. Per germline, CDR1 MNHNS and CDR2 SASEGT. Trimming removed 5 bases from V and 6 bases from J; junction bases left unmatched: 4. CDR3 bases: TGTGCCAGCAGTTGGACAGGGGGGCTTCAGCCCCAGCATTTT. It encodes CASSWTGGLQPQHF.

V and J are TRBV2 and TRBJ1-3, with 10 positions matching TRBD1. The CDR3 length is 17 residues. The germline V gene encodes CDR1 SNHLY and CDR2 FYNNEI. J was trimmed by 0 bases and V by 6 bases; bases with no gene match: 8. CDR3 DNA sequence: TGTGCCAGCAGGGCCGGGACAGGGGACCTCTCTGGAAACACCATATATTTT. Translation: CASRAGTGDLSGNTIYF.

DNA of the CDR3: TGTGCCAGCAGCCAAGAGGGACTAGCGGGAGGAGAGACCCAGTACTTC. Protein: CASSQEGLAGGETQYF. The chain couples TRBV7-9 to TRBJ2-5, with 15 bases matching TRBD2. Unmatched junction bases numbered 5, after V lost 5 bases and J lost 4 bases. The CDR3 extends over 16 amino acids. Germline CDR1 reads SEHNR; CDR2 reads FQNEAQ (reference sequence).

This chain links TRBV2 with TRBJ1-5; perhaps TRBD1 as D (5 bases). Germline V gives CDR1 SNHLY, CDR2 FYNNEI. V was cut by 5 bases and J by 5 bases, with 19 bases left in between. This CDR3 is built from 16 residues. The CDR3 spells CASSLAFGRGDQPQHF. CDR3 DNA: TGTGCCAGCAGTTTAGCGTTCGGACGGGGGGATCAGCCCCAGCATTTT.

As regards this clonotype: One base away lies a much larger clone, so this may be a sequencing read error. The chain couples TRBV19 to TRBJ1-5, with 8 bases fitting TRBD1. The CDR3 is 15 amino acids. The germline CDR1 and CDR2 sequences are LNHDA and SQIVND (reference sequence). The V and J ends lost 3 bases and 11 bases, in that order; junction bases with no gene match: 12. The CDR3 coding sequence is TGTGCCAGTAGTATGGCAGGGGGCGAGGGGACGACCCAGCATTTT. Amino acids: CASSMAGGEGTTQHF. The full variable domain, completed using reference TRBV19 and TRBJ1-5, is DGGITQSPKYLFRKEGQNVTLSCEQNLNHDAMYWYRQDPGQGLRLIYYSQIVNDFQKGDIAEGYSVSREKKESFPLTVTSAQKNPTAFYLCASSMAGGEGTTQHFGDGTRLSIL.

In its sample, this clonotype was seen a few times. This rearrangement joins TRBV20-1 to TRBJ1-1; D is undetermined. CDR3 length: 15 amino acids. Looked up from germline, CDR1 is DFQATT and CDR2 is SNEGSKA (reference sequence). Trimming removed 0 bases from V and 0 bases from J, with 11 bases in between. The CDR3 DNA reads as TGCAGTGCTAGAGATAATCCAGGTATGAACACTGAAGCTTTCTTT. This translates into CSARDNPGMNTEAFF.

The V and J genes are TRBV7-6 and TRBJ2-5; 9 nucleotides match TRBD1. Trimming at V came to 5 bases and at J to 5 bases, leaving 9 bases not matched to a gene. CDR1 and CDR2 from the germline V gene are SGHVS and FNYEAQ. The CDR3 has 15 amino acids. CDR3 DNA sequence: TGTGCCAGCAGCGACACAGGGGGCGCGGAGGAGACCCAGTACTTC. Protein product: CASSDTGGAEETQYF.

This clonotype has a count of ten or more. This CDR3 reads CSVEEGTEAFF. The CDR3 DNA sequence: TGCAGCGTTGAAGAGGGAACTGAAGCTTTCTTT. This chain uses TRBV29-1 with TRBJ1-1; D call uncertain. V was trimmed by 0 bases and J by 5 bases, leaving 4 bases between them. The CDR3 sequence is 11 residues long. CDR1 is SQVTM, CDR2 ANQGSEA, per germline.